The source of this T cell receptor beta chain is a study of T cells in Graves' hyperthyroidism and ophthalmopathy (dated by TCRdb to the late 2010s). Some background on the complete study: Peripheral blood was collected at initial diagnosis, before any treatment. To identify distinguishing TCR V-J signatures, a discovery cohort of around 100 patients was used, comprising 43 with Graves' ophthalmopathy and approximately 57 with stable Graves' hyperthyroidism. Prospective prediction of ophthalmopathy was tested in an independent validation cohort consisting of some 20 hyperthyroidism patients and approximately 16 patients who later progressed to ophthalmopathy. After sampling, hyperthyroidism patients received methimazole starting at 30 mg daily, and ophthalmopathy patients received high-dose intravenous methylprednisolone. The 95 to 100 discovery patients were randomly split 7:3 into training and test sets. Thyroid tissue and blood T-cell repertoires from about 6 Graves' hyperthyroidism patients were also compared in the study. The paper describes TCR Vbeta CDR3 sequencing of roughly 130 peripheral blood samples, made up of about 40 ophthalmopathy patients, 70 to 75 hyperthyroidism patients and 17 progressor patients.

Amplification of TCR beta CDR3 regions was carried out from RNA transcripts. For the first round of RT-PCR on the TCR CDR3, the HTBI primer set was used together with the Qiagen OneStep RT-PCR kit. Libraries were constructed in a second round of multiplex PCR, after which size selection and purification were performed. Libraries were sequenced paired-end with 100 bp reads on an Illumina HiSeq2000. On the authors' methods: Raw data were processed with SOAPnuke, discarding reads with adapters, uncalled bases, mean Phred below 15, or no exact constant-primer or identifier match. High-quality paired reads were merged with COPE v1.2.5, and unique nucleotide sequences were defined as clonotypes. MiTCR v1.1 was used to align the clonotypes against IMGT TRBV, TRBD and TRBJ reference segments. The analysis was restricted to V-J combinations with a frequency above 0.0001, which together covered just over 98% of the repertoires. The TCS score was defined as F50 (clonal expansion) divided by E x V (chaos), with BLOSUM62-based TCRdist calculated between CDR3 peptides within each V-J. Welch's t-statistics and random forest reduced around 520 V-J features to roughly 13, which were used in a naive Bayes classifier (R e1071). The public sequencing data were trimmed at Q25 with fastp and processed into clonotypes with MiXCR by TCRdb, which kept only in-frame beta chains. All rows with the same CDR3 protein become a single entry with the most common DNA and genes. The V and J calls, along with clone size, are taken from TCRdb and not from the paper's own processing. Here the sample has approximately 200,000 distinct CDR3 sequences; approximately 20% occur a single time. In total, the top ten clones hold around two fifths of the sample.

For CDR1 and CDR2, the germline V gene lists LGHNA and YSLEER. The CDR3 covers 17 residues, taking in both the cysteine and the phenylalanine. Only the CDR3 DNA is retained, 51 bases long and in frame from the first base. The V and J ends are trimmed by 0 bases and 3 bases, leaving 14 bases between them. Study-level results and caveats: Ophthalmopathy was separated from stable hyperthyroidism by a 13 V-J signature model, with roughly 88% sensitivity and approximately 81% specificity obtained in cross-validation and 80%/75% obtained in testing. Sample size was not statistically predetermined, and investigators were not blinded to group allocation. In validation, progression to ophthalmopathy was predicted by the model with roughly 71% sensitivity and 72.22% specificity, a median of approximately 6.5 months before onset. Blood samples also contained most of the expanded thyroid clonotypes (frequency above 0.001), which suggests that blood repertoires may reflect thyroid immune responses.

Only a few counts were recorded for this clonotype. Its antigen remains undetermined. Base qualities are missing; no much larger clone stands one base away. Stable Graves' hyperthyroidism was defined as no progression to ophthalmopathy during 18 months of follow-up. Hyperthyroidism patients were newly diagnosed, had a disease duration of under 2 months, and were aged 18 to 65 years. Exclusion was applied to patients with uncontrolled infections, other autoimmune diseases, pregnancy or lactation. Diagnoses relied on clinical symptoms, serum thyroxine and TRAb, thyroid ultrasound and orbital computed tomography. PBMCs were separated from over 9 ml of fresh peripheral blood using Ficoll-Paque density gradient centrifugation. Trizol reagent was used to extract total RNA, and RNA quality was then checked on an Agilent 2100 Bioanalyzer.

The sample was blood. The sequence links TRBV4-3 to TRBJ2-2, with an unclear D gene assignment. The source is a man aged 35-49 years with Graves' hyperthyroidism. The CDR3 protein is CASSQERTDVYTGELFF. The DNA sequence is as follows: TGCGCCAGCAGCCAAGAAAGGACGGACGTTTACACCGGGGAGCTGTTTTTT.